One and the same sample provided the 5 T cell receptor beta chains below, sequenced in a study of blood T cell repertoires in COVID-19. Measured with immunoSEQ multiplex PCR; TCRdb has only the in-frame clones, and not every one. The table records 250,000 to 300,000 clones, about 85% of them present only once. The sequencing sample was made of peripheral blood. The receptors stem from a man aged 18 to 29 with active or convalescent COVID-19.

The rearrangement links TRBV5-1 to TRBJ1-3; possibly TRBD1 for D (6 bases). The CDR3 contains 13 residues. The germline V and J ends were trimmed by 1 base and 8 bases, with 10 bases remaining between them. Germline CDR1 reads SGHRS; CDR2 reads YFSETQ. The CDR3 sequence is CASSLNRDDTIYF. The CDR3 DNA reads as TGCGCCAGCAGCTTGAACAGGGACGACACCATATATTTT.

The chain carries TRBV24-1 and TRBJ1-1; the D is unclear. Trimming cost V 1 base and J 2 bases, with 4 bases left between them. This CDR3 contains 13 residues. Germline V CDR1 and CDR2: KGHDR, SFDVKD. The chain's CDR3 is CATSDFPNTEAFF. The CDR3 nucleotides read TGTGCCACCAGTGATTTCCCTAACACTGAAGCTTTCTTT.

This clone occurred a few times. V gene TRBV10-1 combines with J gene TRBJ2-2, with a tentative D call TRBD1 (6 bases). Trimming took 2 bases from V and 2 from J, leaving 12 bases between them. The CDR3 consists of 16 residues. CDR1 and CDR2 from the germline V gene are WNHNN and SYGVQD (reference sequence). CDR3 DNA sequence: TGCGCCAGCAGTGAGGGGGCAGGGGTTAACACCGGGGAGCTGTTTTTT. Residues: CASSEGAGVNTGELFF.

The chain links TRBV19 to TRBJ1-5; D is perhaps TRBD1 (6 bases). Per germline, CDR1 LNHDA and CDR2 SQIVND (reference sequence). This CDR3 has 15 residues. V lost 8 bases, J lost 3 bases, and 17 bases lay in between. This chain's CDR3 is CASGGLMWDNQPQHF. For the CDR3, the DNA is TGTGCCAGTGGGGGCCTAATGTGGGACAATCAGCCCCAGCATTTT.

The CDR3 loop is CASSVTGAAMGEKLFF. CDR3 DNA sequence: TGTGCCAGCAGTGTAACAGGGGCCGCGATGGGTGAAAAACTGTTTTTT. V and J are TRBV11-2 and TRBJ1-4, with 7 bases aligning to TRBD1. Per germline, CDR1 SGHAT and CDR2 FQNNGV. V lost 6 bases, J lost 7 bases, and 14 bases stayed unmatched. The length of the CDR3 is 16 residues.